The 30 T cell receptor beta chains below all came from one sample that was sequenced in a study of T cell responses to AZD1222 COVID-19 vaccine. Sequenced by immunoSEQ multiplex PCR; TCRdb stores in-frame clones only, minus some. Of 180,000 or so clones listed, approximately 91% are singletons. Source: peripheral blood, taken 28 days after the second AZD1222 dose. These receptors came from an adult who received the AZD1222 COVID-19 vaccine.

V and J are TRBV9 and TRBJ2-5; TRBD2 aligns across 14 bases. V was pared by 4 bases and J by 7 bases, with 9 bases of the junction left unmatched. This CDR3 comprises 16 residues. The germline CDR1 and CDR2 sequences are SGDLS and YYNGEE. CDR3 in DNA: TGTGCCAGCAGCTCGACTAGCGGGAGGGTCCTTGGGACCCAGTACTTC. This encodes CASSSTSGRVLGTQYF.

This chain joins TRBV10-1 and TRBJ1-4; TRBD1 is a possible D gene (5 bases). Trimming left V 8 bases short and J 0 bases short, with 10 bases between. Germline V gene lookup returns CDR1 WNHNN and CDR2 SYGVQD (reference sequence). The length of the CDR3 is 14 residues. As DNA, the CDR3 is TGCGCCAGCGGTACAGGCCCAACTAATGAAAAACTGTTTTTT. Translation: CASGTGPTNEKLFF.

The CDR3 DNA reads as TGTGCCAGCAGCCCCGGGCCCCAGAGCTCCTACAATGAGCAGTTCTTC. Translating it yields CASSPGPQSSYNEQFF. J is TRBJ2-1 and V is TRBV7-6; D is undetermined. V was clipped by 5 bases and J by 0 bases, with 14 bases between them. Germline-derived CDR1 and CDR2 are SGHVS and FNYEAQ. CDR3 length equals 16 residues.

V gene TRBV12-3 or TRBV12-4 combines with J gene TRBJ1-1; a possible D gene is TRBD1 (6 bases). The CDR3 covers 13 residues. V gave up 7 bases and J gave up 4 bases, with 13 bases separating them. Here the CDR3 reads CASTGDTFTEAFF. Written as DNA, the CDR3 is TGTGCCAGCACGGGGGACACCTTCACTGAAGCTTTCTTT.

The chain couples TRBV5-4 to TRBJ1-2; D uncertain. The CDR3 loop spans 15 amino acids. V was shortened by 0 bases and J by 4 bases, with 13 bases between the two germline ends. The germline V gene encodes CDR1 SGHNT and CDR2 YYREEE (reference sequence). The CDR3 is CASSLAVFTPYGYTF. The CDR3 coding sequence is TGTGCCAGCAGCTTGGCGGTCTTTACCCCCTATGGCTACACCTTC.

This clone was recorded only once. The chain couples TRBV7-9 to TRBJ1-4, with 7 bases lining up with TRBD1. Germline loops: CDR1 SEHNR, CDR2 FQNEAQ (reference sequence). This CDR3 is 14 amino acids long. V was pared by 5 bases and J by 5 bases, with 5 bases of the junction left unmatched. The CDR3 region has the DNA TGTGCCAGCAGCCCCGGGACAGCGAATGAAAAACTGTTTTTT. This codes for CASSPGTANEKLFF. The complete variable domain, with remaining parts taken from reference TRBV7-9 and TRBJ1-4, reads DTGVSQNPRHKITKRGQNVTFRCDPISEHNRLYWYRQTLGQGPEFLTYFQNEAQLEKSRLLSDRFSAERPKGSFSTLEIQRTEQGDSAMYLCASSPGTANEKLFFGSGTQLSVL.

This rearrangement joins TRBV7-9 to TRBJ1-3; D not resolved. CDR3 size: 15 residues. Germline-derived CDR1 and CDR2 are SEHNR and FQNEAQ (reference sequence). The V and J ends lost 5 bases and 3 bases respectively, with 14 bases between them. The CDR3 loop reads CASSPKRRSGNTIYF. CDR3 bases: TGTGCCAGCAGCCCGAAGAGGCGAAGTGGAAACACCATATATTTT.

This sequence joins TRBV9 and TRBJ1-6; 9 positions match TRBD1. Unmatched junction bases numbered 11, after V lost 4 bases and J lost 6 bases. The CDR3 consists of 17 residues. Looked up from germline, CDR1 is SGDLS and CDR2 is YYNGEE. This CDR3 reads CASSSGQGSLRNSPLHF. The CDR3 nucleotides read TGTGCCAGCAGCTCGGGACAGGGCAGCCTGCGTAATTCACCCCTCCACTTT.

The chain uses TRBV5-4 and TRBJ2-1; possibly TRBD1 for D (7 bases). The CDR3 totals 16 residues. CDR1 SGHNT and CDR2 YYREEE come from the germline V gene (reference sequence). Trimming cost V 3 bases and J 2 bases, with 15 bases left between them. The CDR3 spells CASSWLTGRTYNEQFF. CDR3 DNA sequence: TGTGCCAGCAGCTGGCTGACAGGGAGGACCTACAATGAGCAGTTCTTC. The entire variable domain, with the rest obtained from reference TRBV5-4 and TRBJ2-1, is as follows: ETGVTQSPTHLIKTRGQQVTLRCSSQSGHNTVSWYQQALGQGPQFIFQYYREEENGRGNFPPRFSGLQFPNYSSELNVNALELDDSALYLCASSWLTGRTYNEQFFGPGTRLTVL.

The J gene is TRBJ2-1, the V gene TRBV25-1; 9 nucleotides agree with TRBD1. J lost 3 bases, V lost 4 bases, and 4 bases had no gene match. Germline V gives CDR1 MGHDK, CDR2 SYGVNS. The CDR3 length is 15 residues. In nucleotides, the CDR3 is TGTGCCAGCAGTGCGGACAGGGGTAGCTACAATGAGCAGTTCTTC. It yields the protein CASSADRGSYNEQFF. The full variable domain, rest sourced from reference TRBV25-1 and TRBJ2-1, is EADIYQTPRYLVIGTGKKITLECSQTMGHDKMYWYQQDPGMELHLIHYSYGVNSTEKGDLSSESTVSRIRTEHFPLTLESARPSHTSQYLCASSADRGSYNEQFFGPGTRLTVL.

The gene calls are TRBV20-1 and TRBJ2-7; D unresolved. Germline lookup yields CDR1 DFQATT and CDR2 SNEGSKA (reference sequence). The CDR3 is made up of 12 amino acids. Trimming took 3 bases from V and 7 from J, leaving 13 bases between them. In DNA form, the CDR3 reads TGCAGTGCTAGTCTCTTAATCATGGAGCAGTACTTC. Translation gives CSASLLIMEQYF.

The chain employs TRBV7-3 and TRBJ1-1; tentative D call: TRBD1 (6 bases). V dropped 5 bases and J dropped 8 bases, with 15 bases sitting between them. CDR3 size: 13 residues. CDR1 is SGHTA and CDR2 is FQGTGA in the germline V gene. The CDR3 coding sequence is TGTGCCAGCAGCCCTATTACAGGGCCCGAAGCTTTCTTT. Translated, it gives CASSPITGPEAFF.

The gene calls are TRBV5-5 and TRBJ2-7, with D perhaps matching TRBD1 or TRBD2 (7 bases each). Trimming stripped 5 bases from V and 4 bases from J, with 16 bases between. The CDR3 is made up of 14 amino acids. Germline CDR1 SGHKS, CDR2 YYEKEE (reference sequence). As DNA, the CDR3 is TGTGCCAGCAGTTATGCAGGGGGGGAATACGAGCAGTACTTC. It encodes CASSYAGGEYEQYF. Variable domain in full (rest from reference TRBV5-5 and TRBJ2-7): DAGVTQSPTHLIKTRGQQVTLRCSPISGHKSVSWYQQVLGQGPQFIFQYYEKEERGRGNFPDRFSARQFPNYSSELNVNALLLGDSALYLCASSYAGGEYEQYFGPGTRLTVT.

The chain links TRBV7-9 to TRBJ1-2; TRBD1 is a possible D gene (5 bases). Germline-derived CDR1 and CDR2 are SEHNR and FQNEAQ (reference sequence). V was cut by 5 bases and J by 7 bases, with 23 bases left in between. CDR3 length: 16 amino acids. The CDR3 sequence: CASSPGPGTLRGGYTF. The CDR3 DNA reads as TGTGCCAGCAGCCCGGGCCCCGGGACCCTGAGGGGTGGCTACACCTTC.

V and J are TRBV5-1 and TRBJ2-3; D ambiguous. V lost 4 bases and J lost 3, with 6 bases in between. The CDR3 covers 12 residues. The germline gives CDR1 SGHRS, CDR2 YFSETQ. Here the CDR3 reads CASSTNTDTQYF. For the CDR3, the DNA is TGCGCCAGCAGCACAAATACAGATACGCAGTATTTT.

The V and J genes are TRBV9 and TRBJ1-2; tentative D call: TRBD1 (6 bases). The germline V gene encodes CDR1 SGDLS and CDR2 YYNGEE. The CDR3 is made up of 15 amino acids. V shed 3 bases and J shed 4 bases, with 16 bases lying between them. CDR3 loop: CASSDFGGRGYGYTF. The CDR3 DNA sequence: TGTGCCAGCAGCGACTTCGGGGGGCGAGGCTATGGCTACACCTTC. Looking up the rest from reference TRBV9 and TRBJ1-2 gives the full variable domain: DSGVTQTPKHLITATGQRVTLRCSPRSGDLSVYWYQQSLDQGLQFLIQYYNGEERAKGNILERFSAQQFPDLHSELNLSSLELGDSALYFCASSDFGGRGYGYTFGSGTRLTVV.

This clone was seen a few times. The CDR3 sequence: CASSSLGSGGYTF. The CDR3 nucleotides read TGTGCCAGCAGTTCCCTCGGGTCCGGAGGCTACACCTTC. The chain employs TRBV27 and TRBJ1-2; D is unresolved. This CDR3 comprises 13 residues. The V and J ends lost 4 bases and 8 bases respectively, with 14 bases between them. Germline loops: CDR1 MNHEY, CDR2 SMNVEV (reference sequence).

This rearrangement joins TRBV7-6 to TRBJ1-3; 8 nucleotides agree with TRBD1. Trimming took 5 bases from V and 0 from J; bases not matched to a gene: 9. The CDR3 contains 17 residues. CDR1 and CDR2 (germline): SGHVS, FNYEAQ. CDR3 in amino acids: CASSHRQGQGSGNTIYF. In DNA, the CDR3 is TGTGCCAGCAGCCACAGACAGGGGCAGGGCTCTGGAAACACCATATATTTT.

The CDR3 DNA sequence: TGTGCCTCGTCGTCTCTTAGCAATCAGCCCCAGCATTTT. Residues: CASSSLSNQPQHF. V usage is TRBV30 and J usage is TRBJ1-5; D is uncertain. V was shortened by 7 bases and J by 0 bases, with 10 bases between the two germline ends. Germline V CDR1 and CDR2: GTSNPN, SVGIG (reference sequence). This CDR3 has 13 residues.

V is TRBV5-8 and J is TRBJ2-5, with TRBD1 matching over 7 bases. Germline values: CDR1 SGHTS, CDR2 YDEGEE. After removal of 4 bases from V and 8 bases from J, the junction contained 8 bases not matched to a gene. The CDR3 is made up of 13 amino acids. CDR3 nucleotide sequence: TGTGCCAGCAGCCCGGGGACAGCCCTCACCCAGTACTTC. It translates to CASSPGTALTQYF. The variable domain in full, with the rest retrieved from reference TRBV5-8 and TRBJ2-5, is EAGVTQSPTHLIKTRGQQATLRCSPISGHTSVYWYQQALGLGLQFLLWYDEGEERNRGNFPPRFSGRQFPNYSSELNVNALELEDSALYLCASSPGTALTQYFGPGTRLLVL.

This sequence joins TRBV27 and TRBJ2-4; the D call may be TRBD1 or TRBD2 (6 bases each). Between the trimmed V and J ends, which lost 6 bases and 0 bases, there was a span of 9 bases. This CDR3 region has 14 residues. Germline V gives CDR1 MNHEY, CDR2 SMNVEV (reference sequence). The CDR3 coding sequence is TGTGCCAGCAGCCGGGGGCTAGCCAAAAACATTCAGTACTTC. Amino acids: CASSRGLAKNIQYF.

The rearrangement uses TRBV6-2 or TRBV6-3 and TRBJ1-5, with a possible D match to TRBD1 (5 bases). V was trimmed by 6 bases and J by 2 bases, leaving 14 bases between them. This CDR3 has 15 residues. From germline, CDR1 is MNHEY and CDR2 SVGEGT. CDR3 loop: CASSPTGTGNQPQHF. In nucleotides, the CDR3 is TGTGCCAGCAGCCCTACGGGGACGGGCAATCAGCCCCAGCATTTT.

This chain uses TRBV5-1 with TRBJ1-3; tentatively, D is TRBD1 (6 bases). CDR3 size: 18 residues. The V gene's germline CDR1 is SGHRS and CDR2 YFSETQ. The ends were cut back, 1 base at V and 0 bases at J, with 17 bases in the middle. The CDR3 DNA reads as TGCGCCAGCAGCTTGATTACAGCGGGGGCCGCCTCTGGAAACACCATATATTTT. The encoded protein is CASSLITAGAASGNTIYF.

This clone was observed a few times. CDR3 nucleotide sequence: TGTGCCAGTACCCAGAACAGGGCCGGTGTTTCACCCCTCCACTTT. It is translated as CASTQNRAGVSPLHF. V gene TRBV19 combines with J gene TRBJ1-6, with D possibly being TRBD1 (6 bases). V was clipped by 7 bases and J by 9 bases, with 19 bases between them. Germline loops: CDR1 LNHDA, CDR2 SQIVND (reference sequence). This CDR3 region has 15 residues.

The chain couples TRBV5-6 to TRBJ2-7; the D is unclear. V was trimmed by 4 bases and J by 7 bases, leaving 18 bases between them. The CDR3 is made up of 14 amino acids. Per germline, CDR1 SGHDT and CDR2 YYEEEE. The CDR3 protein is CASSPSTYYGEQYF. DNA of the CDR3: TGTGCCAGCAGCCCCTCAACCTACTACGGTGAGCAGTACTTC.

The genes are TRBV7-3 and TRBJ1-1; D gene uncertain. The CDR3 runs 15 residues. Germline V CDR1 and CDR2: SGHTA, FQGTGA. Trimming removed 3 bases from V and 1 base from J, with 12 bases in between. The CDR3 is CASSLRGVANTEAFF. The CDR3 DNA reads as TGTGCCAGCAGCTTGCGTGGGGTGGCGAACACTGAAGCTTTCTTT.

This clone turned up a few times. The V call is TRBV5-1, the J call TRBJ1-1; no definite D call. CDR1 and CDR2 from the germline V gene are SGHRS and YFSETQ. The CDR3 is 13 amino acids. V lost 1 base and J 2 bases, leaving 6 bases between the germline ends. CDR3 loop: CASSLSQNTEAFF. As DNA, the CDR3 is TGCGCCAGCAGCTTGAGTCAAAACACTGAAGCTTTCTTT.

The chain employs TRBV6-5 and TRBJ1-6; 10 bases are a match to TRBD1. The CDR3 runs 14 residues. Germline CDR1 reads MNHEY; CDR2 reads SVGAGI. The V and J ends lost 7 bases and 10 bases, in that order; junction bases with no gene match: 7. The CDR3 DNA follows: TGTGCCAGCACCAGGGACAGGGGTTTATCACCCCTCCACTTT. This encodes CASTRDRGLSPLHF.

The chain couples TRBV5-4 to TRBJ2-5; 7 nucleotides align to TRBD1. The CDR3 loop spans 15 amino acids. CDR1 is SGHNT and CDR2 is YYREEE in the germline V gene (reference sequence). Trimming took 0 bases from V and 3 from J; bases not matched to a gene: 5. CDR3 DNA sequence: TGTGCCAGCAGCTTGGTTAGCAGGGGGAAAGAGACCCAGTACTTC. This translates into CASSLVSRGKETQYF.

The genes are TRBV9 and TRBJ2-3; 9 bases map to TRBD2. V lost 4 bases to trimming and J lost 5 bases; unmatched junction nucleotides: 8. Per the germline V gene, CDR1 is SGDLS and CDR2 is YYNGEE. The CDR3 totals 15 residues. CDR3 bases: TGTGCCAGCAGCTTAGGAGGTAGCGGGGGAGATACGCAGTATTTT. Translating it yields CASSLGGSGGDTQYF.